This TCR beta chain comes out of a study of shared clonotypes between healthy human individuals. Measured with immunoSEQ multiplex PCR; TCRdb has only the in-frame clones, and not every one. Of roughly 2,300,000 clones listed, 85% to 95% are singletons. Germline assignment: CDR1 SGDLS and CDR2 YYNGEE. The CDR3 is made up of 14 amino acids. V was clipped by 4 bases and J by 3 bases, with 13 bases between them. There are a few counts of this clone. The clonotype comes from a man aged 18 to 35 in good health. Some clones in this sample may be carry-over from other donors' samples. Sequencing was carried out using naive CD4+ T cells from PBMCs. The subset here: CD45RA+ positively selected. The chain is built from TRBV9 and TRBJ1-2; TRBD1 is a possible D gene (6 bases). The CDR3 DNA is TGTGCCAGCAGCCCCGGACAGAGACACTATGGCTACACCTTC. Protein: CASSPGQRHYGYTF. The complete variable domain, with remaining parts taken from reference TRBV9 and TRBJ1-2, reads DSGVTQTPKHLITATGQRVTLRCSPRSGDLSVYWYQQSLDQGLQFLIQYYNGEERAKGNILERFSAQQFPDLHSELNLSSLELGDSALYFCASSPGQRHYGYTFGSGTRLTVV.